This record concerns one TCR beta chain sequence. Its antigen is unidentified. Here immunoSEQ multiplex PCR was the method, and the copy in TCRdb shows in-frame clones only, minus some. The repertoire holds about 43,000 clones, with roughly 64% as singletons. This record comes from a study of radiotherapy plus CTLA-4 blockade in lung cancer. At the level of the study: Objective responses were documented in 15% to 20% of patients, with disease control in around 30%. Findings of the study overall: Early shifts in blood T cell clones, with interferon-beta, reportedly predicted response best. In blood, after radiotherapy plus ipilimumab, tumor-derived TCR clones expanded.

Patients had chemo-refractory metastatic non-small-cell lung cancer and received focal radiation plus CTLA-4 blockade that used ipilimumab. The source is a human donor with non-small cell lung cancer who had a partial response to radiotherapy plus ipilimumab. The sequencing used peripheral blood, collected from a patient treated with radiotherapy plus ipilimumab.

CDR3 residues: CASSLPTGQRMRKPKKQYF. The CDR3 nucleotides read TGTGCCAGCAGCCTACCCACGGGACAGCGGATGAGAAAACCCAAGAAGCAGTACTTC. The genes are TRBV7-2 and TRBJ2-7; 7 bases map to TRBD1. CDR3 length: 19 amino acids. V trimming: 5 bases; J trimming: 8 bases; junction bases outside the gene matches: 27. Germline loops: CDR1 SGHTA, CDR2 FQGNSA.